Sequencing of this T cell receptor (beta chain) was carried out in a study of beta chain features in type 1 diabetes. The study reverse transcribed the entire isolated RNA, so it sequenced expressed TCRB transcripts. Here immunoSEQ multiplex PCR was the method, and the copy in TCRdb shows in-frame clones only, minus some. The data hold roughly 500,000 clones, with more than 9.5% observed a single time. CD4+ naive, central memory, regulatory and stem cell-like memory subsets were isolated by sorting on CD45RO/CCR7/CD25/CD127/CD95/CD27. CDR3 size: 13 residues. Germline trimming cut 2 bases from V and 7 bases from J; bases unmatched to any gene: 2. Germline assignment: CDR1 SGDLS and CDR2 YYNGEE.

The chain has TRBV9 and TRBJ2-1; 8 nucleotides match TRBD1. The source is a woman under 30 in good health. Sequenced material: naive CD4+ T cells from blood. The CDR3 sequence: CASSVQGANEQFF. The CDR3 DNA reads as TGTGCCAGCAGCGTCCAGGGGGCGAATGAGCAGTTCTTC. The full variable domain, its missing parts supplied by reference TRBV9 and TRBJ2-1, is DSGVTQTPKHLITATGQRVTLRCSPRSGDLSVYWYQQSLDQGLQFLIQYYNGEERAKGNILERFSAQQFPDLHSELNLSSLELGDSALYFCASSVQGANEQFFGPGTRLTVL.